This TCR beta chain comes out of a study of CXCR3-negative and CXCR3-positive naive CD8 T cells. With respect to this clonotype: Its antigen is unknown.

The libraries of TRB cDNA were constructed through 5' RACE using UMI labels. Reprocessing the 5' RACE reads, TCRdb reports a single entry for every CDR3 protein and omits DNA. The sample has some 120,000 distinct CDR3 sequences, and its top ten clones hold around 0.54%. Study-level results: More hydrophobic TRB CDR3s occurred in CXCR3-positive than in CXCR3-negative naive cells.

The CDR3 extends over 12 amino acids. Per germline, CDR1 GTSNPN and CDR2 SVGIG (reference sequence). The chain uses TRBV30 and TRBJ1-1. The receptor comes from a human donor in good health. Some clones in this sample may be carry-over from other donors' samples. Sequencing was performed on naive CXCR3+ CD8+ T cells from blood. Subset here: CD45RO-CCR7+CD27+CD95- naive CD8+ T cells expressing CXCR3 (TNR3+). The CDR3 sequence: CAWGPAGGEAFF. The full variable domain, with the rest looked up from reference TRBV30 and TRBJ1-1, is SQTIHQWPATLVQPVGSPLSLECTVEGTSNPNLYWYRQAAGRGLQLLFYSVGIGQISSEVPQNLSASRPQDRQFILSSKKLLLSDSGFYLCAWGPAGGEAFFGQGTRLTVV.